This is a list of T cell receptor beta chains from one sample in a study of cytomegalovirus exposure and HLA in healthy donors. Sequencing used immunoSEQ multiplex PCR; TCRdb keeps in-frame clones, though not all of them. The data hold 180,000 or so clones, with 55% to 75% observed a single time. The sequencing sample was made of PBMCs. The receptors were sampled from a human donor in good health. The conserved cysteine and the conserved F or W are not part of the CDR3 here. Clone size is stated in some rows and not others, as once, few, many or a class when expanded.

v_gene: TRBV28; abundance: -; CDR3aa: ASRKQGIAEAF
v_gene: TRBV19; abundance: -; CDR3aa: ASSIEGDSGYT
v_gene: TRBV9; abundance: -; CDR3aa: ASSVSGGGSYEQY
v_gene: TRBV19; abundance: -; CDR3aa: ASSIDEDRNTEAF
v_gene: TRBV6-5; abundance: -; CDR3aa: ASSSGGATDTQY
v_gene: TRBV4-1; abundance: -; CDR3aa: ASSLFNEGTEAF
v_gene: TRBV10-2; abundance: -; CDR3aa: ASSESVGQGNTGELF
v_gene: TRBV7-3; abundance: once; CDR3aa: ASRLTGTTEAF
v_gene: TRBV6-6; abundance: -; CDR3aa: ASSYGTSEQY
v_gene: TRBV9; abundance: -; CDR3aa: ASSAHQVDEQY
v_gene: TRBV9; abundance: -; CDR3aa: ASSAGTSVFTDTQY